Here is one TCR beta chain with its context. Antigen specificity is unknown. This entry belongs to a study of PD-1 blockade in classical Hodgkin lymphoma. Looking at the study overall: Treatment was intravenous nivolumab, 3 mg/kg every 2 weeks, until progression. Overall study results and limits: Relapsed/refractory patients reportedly had the lowest baseline TCR diversity, below newly diagnosed patients, who were below healthy donors. Patients who began taking nivolumab under 1 year after ASCT were left out. TCR diversity in CD4+, not CD8+, cells rose significantly by C4D1.

Some clones are missing from TCRdb's copy, which holds only in-frame ones; the method was immunoSEQ multiplex PCR. The sample contains around 41,000 clones, 65% to 85% of which appear only once. Relapses following autologous stem cell transplantation were seen in all patients, with brentuximab vedotin exposure varying. This TCR came from a human donor with classical Hodgkin lymphoma. The input for sequencing was peripheral blood mononuclear cells (PBMCs), taken before the second cycle of nivolumab.

CDR3 residues: CASRPSGRGGNEQFF. The CDR3 DNA follows: TGTGCCAGCCGTCCTAGCGGGAGAGGGGGCAATGAGCAGTTCTTC. The gene calls are TRBV6-6 and TRBJ2-1, with TRBD2 matching 10 bases. Germline V gives CDR1 MNHNY, CDR2 SVGAGI (reference sequence). This CDR3 spans 15 amino acids. Germline trimming cut 8 bases from V and 6 bases from J; bases unmatched to any gene: 10.